This TCR beta chain was obtained from a study of shared clonotypes between healthy human individuals. The naive CD8 subset, CD45RO-negative cells positively selected for CCR7, excluded terminally differentiated effector memory CD45RA+ cells. The protocol was immunoSEQ multiplex PCR, while the TCRdb copy is restricted to in-frame clones and leaves out a portion. The table lists roughly 810,000 clones, approximately 97% of them singletons, with over 0.2% in the top ten. This TCR came from a man aged 30 to 39 in good health. The sample consisted of naive CD8+ T cells sorted from blood.

CDR3 sequence: CATSRPTPTTSTDTQYF. CDR3 bases: TGTGCCACCAGCAGACCAACCCCGACAACATCCACAGATACGCAGTATTTT. The chain carries TRBV15 and TRBJ2-3; D ambiguous. The V end was cut by 2 bases, the J end by 2 bases, with 17 bases between. This CDR3 is 17 amino acids long. The germline V gene has CDR1 LNHNV and CDR2 YYDKDF (reference sequence).